Listed here are 18 T cell receptor beta chains from one sample, sequenced in a study of cytomegalovirus exposure and HLA in healthy donors (dated by TCRdb to 2016 to 2017). Receptor amplification or capture employed the immunoSEQ multiplex PCR assay. The table comes from immuneACCESS by way of TCRdb, which keeps in-frame sequences with V and J called. Part of the clones is missing from these tables; in studies checked, under half for an unresolved V gene and the rest for unknown reasons. This sample holds some 77,000 clones; about 94% were observed only once. The ten largest clones add up to about 1.4% of the sample. Sequences were obtained from PBMCs. Source of these receptors: a man between 18 and 35 years old in good health and CMV-seropositive.

CDR3 region: CASSATGGRYYGYTF. CDR3 in DNA: TGTGCCAGCAGTGCAACAGGGGGCCGGTACTATGGCTACACCTTC. The chain is built from TRBV25-1 and TRBJ1-2, with 9 bases identical to TRBD1. The CDR3 is made up of 15 amino acids. Germline assignment: CDR1 MGHDK and CDR2 SYGVNS. The V segment lost 4 bases and the J segment 3 bases; nucleotides outside the gene matches: 6.

The chain is built from TRBV7-3 and TRBJ1-1, with unresolved D. V lost 5 bases and J lost 8, with 15 bases in between. CDR3 length: 13 amino acids. Germline CDR1 reads SGHTA; CDR2 reads FQGTGA. CDR3 protein: CASSATLFAEAFF. The CDR3 nucleotides read TGTGCCAGCAGCGCCACACTATTCGCAGAAGCTTTCTTT.

The rearrangement links TRBV5-1 to TRBJ2-3; maybe TRBD2 (6 bases). The CDR3 has 16 residues. CDR1 is SGHRS, CDR2 YFSETQ, per germline. Trimming removed 4 bases from V and 6 bases from J, with 21 bases in between. The CDR3 DNA reads TGCGCCAGCAGCCTCTTACCGGGACTCGCCGCGGATACGCAGTATTTT. It yields the protein CASSLLPGLAADTQYF.

The J gene is TRBJ2-5, the V gene TRBV7-9; the D gene is possibly TRBD1 (6 bases). Germline V CDR1 and CDR2: SEHNR, FQNEAQ (reference sequence). V dropped 3 bases and J dropped 3 bases, with 20 bases sitting between them. The CDR3 sequence is 17 residues long. The CDR3 reads CASSFYGIRDKKETQYF. CDR3 in DNA: TGTGCCAGCAGCTTTTACGGAATCCGGGACAAGAAAGAGACCCAGTACTTC.

The chain has TRBV7-9 and TRBJ2-7; TRBD2 matches 7 bases. This CDR3 has 16 residues. The germline gives CDR1 SEHNR, CDR2 FQNEAQ (reference sequence). V was clipped by 0 bases and J by 0 bases; unmatched bases: 5. The CDR3 reads CASSLASGTTSYEQYF. Written as DNA, the CDR3 is TGTGCCAGCAGCTTAGCCTCCGGGACTACCTCCTACGAGCAGTACTTC.

The chain joins TRBV6-4 to TRBJ2-1, with 7 bases fitting TRBD2. CDR3 length: 15 amino acids. Germline V gene sequence: CDR1 MRHNA, CDR2 SNTAGT. J was trimmed by 2 bases and V by 5 bases; bases with no gene match: 6. The DNA for the CDR3 is TGTGCCAGCAGTCTTATAGCGGGTACCTACAATGAGCAGTTCTTC. Protein product: CASSLIAGTYNEQFF.

The J gene is TRBJ2-2, the V gene TRBV7-3; 12 bases line up with TRBD2. Germline assignment: CDR1 SGHTA and CDR2 FQGTGA. Trimming cost V 5 bases and J 4 bases; bases outside gene matches: 2. The CDR3 length is 15 residues. CDR3 in amino acids: CASSMGLAGTGELFF. CDR3 sequence (DNA): TGTGCCAGCAGCATGGGACTAGCGGGCACCGGGGAGCTGTTTTTT.

With regard to this clone: The same CDR3 arises from other DNA sequences in this sample as well. CDR3 nucleotide sequence: TGTGCCAGCAGCCTGAGGGCGGACACTGAAGCTTTCTTT. Its protein is CASSLRADTEAFF. This chain joins TRBV7-3 and TRBJ1-1, with D uncertain. Germline lookup yields CDR1 SGHTA and CDR2 FQGTGA. The length of the CDR3 is 13 residues. Between the trimmed V and J ends, which lost 5 bases and 3 bases, there was a span of 10 bases.

The chain joins TRBV9 to TRBJ1-4; 10 positions agree with TRBD1. Germline V gene sequence: CDR1 SGDLS, CDR2 YYNGEE. V dropped 0 bases and J dropped 8; count of bases not matched to a gene: 10. There are 17 residues in the CDR3. The CDR3 loop is CASSVAGQGRGGEKLFF. The CDR3 DNA reads TGTGCCAGCAGCGTAGCGGGACAGGGGCGAGGGGGAGAAAAACTGTTTTTT.

The genes are TRBV4-2 and TRBJ2-7, with 8 bases identical to TRBD2. J lost 2 bases, V lost 0 bases, and 12 bases had no gene match. The CDR3 loop spans 18 amino acids. Germline CDR1 LGHNA, CDR2 YNFKEQ. CDR3 sequence: CASSQDLQSGGATYEQYF. For the CDR3, the DNA is TGTGCCAGCAGCCAAGATCTCCAGAGCGGGGGCGCGACCTACGAGCAGTACTTC.

This sequence joins TRBV10-3 and TRBJ2-3, with TRBD2 identical over 12 bases. Germline values: CDR1 ENHRY, CDR2 SYGVKD. The V gene end was trimmed by 0 bases and the J gene end by 0 bases; junction bases not matched to a gene: 4. The CDR3 extends over 18 amino acids. CDR3 sequence reads: CAISESLAGGSSTDTQYF. The CDR3 DNA reads TGTGCCATCAGTGAGTCACTAGCGGGAGGCTCTAGCACAGATACGCAGTATTTT.

This chain uses TRBV9 with TRBJ2-3; a weak D match, TRBD2 (6 bases). The CDR3 spans 12 residues. V lost 3 bases, J lost 5 bases, and 7 bases lay in between. Per germline, CDR1 SGDLS and CDR2 YYNGEE. The CDR3 coding sequence is TGTGCCAGCAGCGAGGGAGGAGATACGCAGTATTTT. It translates to CASSEGGDTQYF. The whole variable domain, filled in from reference TRBV9 and TRBJ2-3, reads DSGVTQTPKHLITATGQRVTLRCSPRSGDLSVYWYQQSLDQGLQFLIQYYNGEERAKGNILERFSAQQFPDLHSELNLSSLELGDSALYFCASSEGGDTQYFGPGTRLTVL.

This rearrangement joins TRBV6-1 to TRBJ2-3; D may be TRBD1 (5 bases). With 2 bases removed from V and 2 bases from J, the gap between germline ends came to 11 bases. The CDR3 has 15 residues. From germline, CDR1 is MNHNS and CDR2 SASEGT. CDR3 coding DNA: TGTGCCAGCAGTGAATGGGGCGTCCTCACAGATACGCAGTATTTT. It translates to CASSEWGVLTDTQYF.

As DNA, the CDR3 is TGTGCCAGTAGTACCCCCGACAGGTACGAGGGCACAGATACGCAGTATTTT. Translation: CASSTPDRYEGTDTQYF. J is TRBJ2-3 and V is TRBV19, with D perhaps TRBD1 (6 bases). Trimming stripped 4 bases from V and 1 base from J, with 18 bases between. There are 17 residues in the CDR3. CDR1 and CDR2 (germline): LNHDA, SQIVND (reference sequence).

The chain links TRBV23-1 to TRBJ1-1; 7 bases are a match to TRBD1. TRBV23-1 is reported as an ORF; its role is uncertain. This CDR3 is built from 19 residues. With V trimmed by 4 bases and J by 0 bases, 17 bases remained unmatched. This CDR3 is CASSLKNAGTVVMNTEAFF. DNA for the CDR3: TGCGCCAGCAGTCTCAAAAACGCCGGGACAGTCGTCATGAACACTGAAGCTTTCTTT.

The V call is TRBV4-2, the J call TRBJ2-5; the D is unclear. Trimming stripped 1 base from V and 4 bases from J, with 7 bases between. The CDR3 is 13 residues long. In germline, CDR1 is LGHNA, CDR2 YNFKEQ. The CDR3, as DNA: TGTGCCAGCAGCCAAGTCGCGGCAGAGACCCAGTACTTC. It is translated as CASSQVAAETQYF.

This rearrangement joins TRBV6-6 to TRBJ1-2; no clear D gene. V gave up 10 bases and J gave up 6 bases, with 15 bases separating them. Germline CDR1 reads MNHNY; CDR2 reads SVGAGI (reference sequence). The CDR3 sequence is 12 residues long. CDR3 nucleotides: TGTGCCACCTTAAAAGGGCGGGATGGCTACACCTTC. This encodes CATLKGRDGYTF.

The CDR3 DNA follows: TGCGCCAGCAGCTTCAATTCGGGGGAGGAATCCCAGTACTTC. Translating gives CASSFNSGEESQYF. V gene TRBV5-1 combines with J gene TRBJ2-5; perhaps TRBD2 as D (6 bases). The V end was cut by 2 bases, the J end by 9 bases, with 17 bases between. CDR3 length: 14 residues. Germline CDR1 reads SGHRS; CDR2 reads YFSETQ.